The 11 T cell receptor beta chains below were found in one sample sequenced in a study of blood T cell repertoires in COVID-19. Sequenced by immunoSEQ multiplex PCR; TCRdb stores in-frame clones only, minus some. The sample has 100,000 or so clones, roughly 86% seen once. The sequenced material came from peripheral blood. The receptors derive from a man aged 50 to 59 with active or convalescent COVID-19.

Only one count was recorded for this clone. The genes are TRBV5-1 and TRBJ2-5; 8 nucleotides agree with TRBD1. The V gene end was trimmed by 0 bases and the J gene end by 5 bases; junction bases not matched to a gene: 3. CDR3 length: 14 residues. Germline CDR1 SGHRS, CDR2 YFSETQ. This CDR3 reads CASSLAGGVETQYF. In nucleotides, the CDR3 is TGCGCCAGCAGCTTGGCAGGGGGCGTGGAGACCCAGTACTTC.

This chain links TRBV6-6 with TRBJ2-1; D call uncertain. CDR1 and CDR2 (germline): MNHNY, SVGAGI (reference sequence). CDR3 length: 13 amino acids. V lost 0 bases and J lost 8, with 8 bases in between. CDR3 sequence: CASSYSHQDEQFF. Written as DNA, the CDR3 is TGTGCCAGCAGTTACTCGCATCAGGATGAGCAGTTCTTC.

The chain couples TRBV2 to TRBJ2-5; possibly TRBD2 for D (5 bases). In germline, CDR1 is SNHLY, CDR2 FYNNEI. V lost 1 base and J 4 bases, leaving 13 bases between the germline ends. The CDR3 has 15 residues. This CDR3 is CASSEGYSAGETQYF. As DNA, the CDR3 is TGTGCCAGCAGTGAAGGCTACTCCGCGGGAGAGACCCAGTACTTC. Complete variable domain (other parts from reference TRBV2 and TRBJ2-5): EPEVTQTPSHQVTQMGQEVILRCVPISNHLYFYWYRQILGQKVEFLVSFYNNEISEKSEIFDDQFSVERPDGSNFTLKIRSTKLEDSAMYFCASSEGYSAGETQYFGPGTRLLVL.

This sequence joins TRBV25-1 and TRBJ1-2; tentative D call: TRBD1 (6 bases). Germline V gives CDR1 MGHDK, CDR2 SYGVNS. The CDR3 has 13 amino acids. Here the CDR3 reads CAARDNANYGYTF. The CDR3 region has the DNA TGTGCTGCACGGGACAACGCTAACTATGGCTACACCTTC.

This chain links TRBV28 with TRBJ1-1; 8 bases fit TRBD1. The CDR3 runs 15 residues. The junction had 4 bases not matched to a gene; V was cut back by 1 base and J by 3 bases. Germline CDR1 MDHEN, CDR2 SYDVKM. The CDR3 DNA follows: TGTGCCAGCAGTTTATACGGGACAGGAGACACTGAAGCTTTCTTT. Translating it yields CASSLYGTGDTEAFF.

The V call is TRBV4-3, the J call TRBJ2-2; TRBD1 might be the D (5 bases). CDR3 length: 17 residues. CDR1 is LGHNA and CDR2 is YSLEER in the germline V gene. Trimming removed 1 base from V and 0 bases from J, with 12 bases in between. As DNA, the CDR3 is TGCGCCAGCAGCCAAGGGTGGGGCTCAACGAACACCGGGGAGCTGTTTTTT. Its protein is CASSQGWGSTNTGELFF.

This clone came up a few times. The rearrangement joins TRBV2 to TRBJ2-7; 10 nucleotides match TRBD1. The CDR3 covers 16 residues. V lost 7 bases, J lost 3 bases, and 12 bases stayed unmatched. Looked up from germline, CDR1 is SNHLY and CDR2 is FYNNEI. The CDR3 here is CASIPRRQGANYEQYV. CDR3 coding DNA: TGTGCCAGCATCCCCCGAAGACAGGGGGCGAACTACGAGCAGTACGTC.

V is TRBV28 and J is TRBJ1-1; TRBD1 matches 8 bases. Germline V gene lookup returns CDR1 MDHEN and CDR2 SYDVKM. The CDR3 runs 15 residues. Trimming at V came to 8 bases and at J to 1 base, leaving 9 bases not matched to a gene. The CDR3 DNA sequence: TGTGCCAGCGTTCCAGGGGGCGGTCGGAACACTGAAGCTTTCTTT. Amino acids: CASVPGGGRNTEAFF.

This chain links TRBV7-2 with TRBJ1-5, with D possibly matching TRBD1 (6 bases). The CDR3 sequence is 13 residues long. Trimming removed 6 bases from V and 4 bases from J, with 10 bases in between. From germline, CDR1 is SGHTA and CDR2 FQGNSA. CDR3 sequence: CASRPQGNQPQHF. For the CDR3, the DNA is TGTGCCAGCAGACCACAGGGAAATCAGCCCCAGCATTTT.

V gene TRBV14 combines with J gene TRBJ1-4, with D uncertain. This CDR3 contains 13 residues. V shed 5 bases and J shed 6 bases, with 10 bases lying between them. Looked up from germline, CDR1 is SGHDN and CDR2 is FVKESK. CDR3 in amino acids: CASSDTFYEKLFF. For the CDR3, the DNA is TGTGCCAGCAGCGACACCTTTTATGAAAAACTGTTTTTT.

About this clone: The sample carries other DNA sequences with the same CDR3. The rearrangement links TRBV20-1 to TRBJ2-7; D gene ambiguous. From germline, CDR1 is DFQATT and CDR2 SNEGSKA (reference sequence). Trimming stripped 2 bases from V and 5 bases from J, with 7 bases between. The CDR3 length is 11 residues. In DNA, the CDR3 is TGCAGTGCTAGATCTGGCCACGAGCAGTACTTC. It specifies CSARSGHEQYF.